Listed below are T cell receptor beta chains from one sample, sequenced in a study of cytomegalovirus exposure and HLA in healthy donors. Generated by immunoSEQ multiplex PCR, the TCRdb table keeps only in-frame clones and is missing some. This sample lists over 100,000 clones; its ten largest clones have 6.8%. The sequenced material came from PBMCs. The receptor set was obtained from a man aged 35 to 55 in good health and CMV-seropositive. Each CDR3 is given with its conserved first and last residue. Each record gives: J gene, D gene, V gene, CDR3 DNA, CDR3 protein. The D gene is left open where the match is weak.

J gene: TRBJ2-5; D gene: TRBD2; V gene: TRBV5-1; CDR3 DNA: TGCGCCAGCAGCCTAAGGACTAGCGGGATTAACGGGGAGACCCAGTACTTC; CDR3 protein: CASSLRTSGINGETQYF
J gene: TRBJ2-3; D gene: TRBD2; V gene: TRBV6-6; CDR3 DNA: TGTGCCAGCAGTTACTCCGGACTAGTAACAGATACGCAGTATTTT; CDR3 protein: CASSYSGLVTDTQYF
J gene: TRBJ1-2; D gene: .; V gene: TRBV10-3; CDR3 DNA: TGTGCCATCAGTGAGAGGGGTGATTCCTATGGCTACACCTTC; CDR3 protein: CAISERGDSYGYTF
J gene: TRBJ2-1; D gene: .; V gene: TRBV30; CDR3 DNA: TGTGCCTGGAGGGTTGGGGAGGCTGGGAGTAGTGGCCAATTAGGGCAGTTCTTC; CDR3 protein: CAWRVGEAGSSGQLGQFF
J gene: TRBJ2-2; D gene: .; V gene: TRBV13; CDR3 DNA: TGTGCCAGCAGCTTAGCAGGGGCCACCGGGGAGCTGTTTTTT; CDR3 protein: CASSLAGATGELFF
J gene: TRBJ1-2; D gene: .; V gene: TRBV28; CDR3 DNA: TGTGCCAGTGCCCAGGGGTGGTATGGCTACACCTTC; CDR3 protein: CASAQGWYGYTF
J gene: TRBJ1-1; D gene: .; V gene: TRBV7-3; CDR3 DNA: TGTGCCAGCAGCTTAAGTAGGGGGAAAGGCACTGAAGCTTTCTTT; CDR3 protein: CASSLSRGKGTEAFF
J gene: TRBJ2-7; D gene: TRBD2; V gene: TRBV5-6; CDR3 DNA: TGTGCCAGCGCGGGAGTCTACGAGCAGTACTTC; CDR3 protein: CASAGVYEQYF
J gene: TRBJ2-1; D gene: TRBD2; V gene: TRBV27; CDR3 DNA: TGCGCTATAAGCGGGAGTTCCTACAATGAGCAGTTCTTC; CDR3 protein: CAISGSSYNEQFF
J gene: TRBJ1-2; D gene: .; V gene: TRBV5-4; CDR3 DNA: TGTGCCAGCAGCTTTCCAACGCCGGACTATGGCTACACCTTC; CDR3 protein: CASSFPTPDYGYTF
J gene: TRBJ2-2; D gene: .; V gene: TRBV2; CDR3 DNA: TGTGCCAGCAGTCAGTCGGGTTACGGGGAGCTGTTTTTT; CDR3 protein: CASSQSGYGELFF
J gene: TRBJ2-3; D gene: TRBD2; V gene: TRBV2; CDR3 DNA: TGTGCCAGCAGGTCACGACTAGCGGGAGCCCCGAGTACGCAGTATTTT; CDR3 protein: CASRSRLAGAPSTQYF
J gene: TRBJ1-4; D gene: TRBD1; V gene: TRBV5-6; CDR3 DNA: TGTGCCAGCAGCTGGACAGGGGACCGTGAAAAACTGTTTTTT; CDR3 protein: CASSWTGDREKLFF
J gene: TRBJ2-3; D gene: TRBD1; V gene: TRBV5-6; CDR3 DNA: TGTGCCAGCAGCCTACACAGGGGAGCTAGCACAGATACGCAGTATTTT; CDR3 protein: CASSLHRGASTDTQYF
J gene: TRBJ2-4; D gene: .; V gene: TRBV4-1; CDR3 DNA: TGCGCCAGCAGCCCAGTTGGGCTCGGCGGGGACATTCAGTACTTC; CDR3 protein: CASSPVGLGGDIQYF
J gene: TRBJ2-3; D gene: .; V gene: TRBV27; CDR3 DNA: TGTGCCAGCAGTTTAAAAAGAGGGAAGGGAACAGATACGCAGTATTTT; CDR3 protein: CASSLKRGKGTDTQYF
J gene: TRBJ1-1; D gene: .; V gene: TRBV5-6; CDR3 DNA: TGTGCCAGCAGCTTGTTCTCAGGGGAGAACACTGAAGCTTTCTTT; CDR3 protein: CASSLFSGENTEAFF
J gene: TRBJ2-3; D gene: TRBD1; V gene: TRBV5-1; CDR3 DNA: TGCGCCAGCTACGGACAGGGTCAAGATACGCAGTATTTT; CDR3 protein: CASYGQGQDTQYF
J gene: TRBJ2-5; D gene: TRBD2; V gene: TRBV9; CDR3 DNA: TGTGCCAGCAGCCCGCGCCTACTAGCGGGAGCAGAGACCCAGTACTTC; CDR3 protein: CASSPRLLAGAETQYF
J gene: TRBJ1-5; D gene: .; V gene: TRBV7-9; CDR3 DNA: TGTGCCAGCAGCTCCGACAGGACCGCGACGACCCAGCATTTT; CDR3 protein: CASSSDRTATTQHF